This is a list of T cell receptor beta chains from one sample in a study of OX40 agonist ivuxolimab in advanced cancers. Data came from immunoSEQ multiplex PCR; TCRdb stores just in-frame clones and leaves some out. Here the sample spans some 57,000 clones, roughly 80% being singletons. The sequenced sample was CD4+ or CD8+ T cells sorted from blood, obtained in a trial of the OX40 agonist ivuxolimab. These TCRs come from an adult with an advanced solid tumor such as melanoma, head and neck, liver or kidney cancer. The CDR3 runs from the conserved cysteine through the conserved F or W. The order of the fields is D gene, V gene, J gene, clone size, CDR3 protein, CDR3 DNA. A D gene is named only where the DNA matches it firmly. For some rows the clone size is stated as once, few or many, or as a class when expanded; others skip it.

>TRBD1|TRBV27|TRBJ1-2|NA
CASGKQGIGGYTF
TGTGCCAGCGGGAAACAGGGGATCGGGGGCTACACCTTC
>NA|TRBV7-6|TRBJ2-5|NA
CASSSQRAQYF
TGTGCCAGCAGCTCCCAGCGGGCCCAGTACTTC
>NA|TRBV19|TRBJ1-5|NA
CASTPLRAGSNQPQHF
TGTGCCAGTACCCCTTTGCGGGCTGGGAGCAATCAGCCCCAGCATTTT
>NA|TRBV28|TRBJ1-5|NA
CASKEPSGSYSNQPQHF
TGTGCCAGCAAAGAACCTTCAGGGTCTTATAGCAATCAGCCCCAGCATTTT
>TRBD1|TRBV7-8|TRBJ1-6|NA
CASSLGPGTGIRSPLHF
TGTGCCAGCAGCTTAGGCCCCGGGACAGGGATTCGTTCACCCCTCCACTTT
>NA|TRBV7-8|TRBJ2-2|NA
CASSLQGGSGELFF
TGTGCCAGCAGCTTACAGGGGGGATCCGGGGAGCTGTTTTTT
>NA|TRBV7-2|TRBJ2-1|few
CASSFRRGYNEQFF
TGTGCCAGCAGCTTTAGACGGGGGTACAATGAGCAGTTCTTC
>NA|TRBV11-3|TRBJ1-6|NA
CASTEGVGSYNSPLHF
TGTGCCAGCACCGAGGGGGTTGGCTCCTATAATTCACCCCTCCACTTT
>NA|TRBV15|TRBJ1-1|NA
CATSIELNTEAFF
TGTGCCACCAGCATCGAACTGAACACTGAAGCTTTCTTT
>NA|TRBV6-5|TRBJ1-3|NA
CASSYSRQDPGNTIYF
TGTGCCAGCAGTTACTCCCGACAGGACCCTGGAAACACCATATATTTT
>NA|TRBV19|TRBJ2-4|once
CASSTQEGTENF
TGTGCCAGTAGTACACAAGAAGGGACGGAGAACTTC